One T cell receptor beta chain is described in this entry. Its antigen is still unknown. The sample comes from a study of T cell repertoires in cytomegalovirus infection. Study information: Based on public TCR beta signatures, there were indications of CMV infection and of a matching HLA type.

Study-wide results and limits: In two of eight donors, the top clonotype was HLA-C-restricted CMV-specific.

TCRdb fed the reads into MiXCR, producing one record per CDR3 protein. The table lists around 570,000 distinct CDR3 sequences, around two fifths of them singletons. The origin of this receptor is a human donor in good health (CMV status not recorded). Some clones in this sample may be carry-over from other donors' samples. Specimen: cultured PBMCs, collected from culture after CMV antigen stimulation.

In nucleotides, the CDR3 is TGTGCCAGCAGCTCTCCCCCCGCAGGGCGTGGCTACACCTTC. This codes for CASSSPPAGRGYTF. This chain connects TRBV5-4 to TRBJ1-2; TRBD1 is a possible D gene (5 bases). V was trimmed by 3 bases and J by 7 bases, leaving 16 bases between them. The CDR3 has 14 residues. Germline lookup yields CDR1 SGHNT and CDR2 YYREEE (reference sequence).